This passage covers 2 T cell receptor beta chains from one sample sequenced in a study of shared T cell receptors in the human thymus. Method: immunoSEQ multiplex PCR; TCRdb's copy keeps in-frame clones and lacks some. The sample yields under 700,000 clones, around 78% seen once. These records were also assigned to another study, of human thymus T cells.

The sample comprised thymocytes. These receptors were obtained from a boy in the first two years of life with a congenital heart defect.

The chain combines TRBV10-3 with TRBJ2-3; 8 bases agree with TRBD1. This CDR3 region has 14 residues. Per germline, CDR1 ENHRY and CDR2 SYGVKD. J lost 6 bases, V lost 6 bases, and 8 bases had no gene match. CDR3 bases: TGTGCCATCAGCACGTGGGACAGGTCGGATACGCAGTATTTT. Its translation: CAISTWDRSDTQYF.

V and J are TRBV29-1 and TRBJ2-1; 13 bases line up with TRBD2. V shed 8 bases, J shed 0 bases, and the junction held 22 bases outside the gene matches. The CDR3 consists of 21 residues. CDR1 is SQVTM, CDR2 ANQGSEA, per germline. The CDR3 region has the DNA TGCAGCTCGAAGGGCACCCCTCGCACCGGGACTAGCGGGACCTCCTACAATGAGCAGTTCTTC. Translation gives CSSKGTPRTGTSGTSYNEQFF.